This is a list of T cell receptor beta chains from one sample in a study of blood T cell repertoires in COVID-19. Produced via immunoSEQ multiplex PCR; TCRdb's table is partial and in-frame only. In the table there are 78,000 or so clones, about 83% of which are singletons. Sequenced material: peripheral blood. The receptor source for this set is an older woman with acute or convalescent COVID-19. CDR3s include the opening cysteine and the closing phenylalanine or tryptophan. A D gene is named only where the DNA matches it firmly. Clone size is given for some rows only: seen once, a few or many times, or a class if the clone is expanded.

TRBV5-1	-	TRBJ2-5	-	CASSPRWGRVQETQYF	TGCGCCAGCAGCCCTAGATGGGGCAGGGTCCAAGAGACCCAGTACTTC
TRBV9	few	TRBJ1-5	TRBD1	CASSDRDRDQPQHF	TGTGCCAGCAGCGACCGGGACAGAGATCAGCCCCAGCATTTT
TRBV2	-	TRBJ2-1	TRBD1	CASSRTGNNEQFF	TGTGCCAGCAGTCGGACAGGAAACAATGAGCAGTTCTTC
TRBV9	-	TRBJ2-2	TRBD1	CASSGQGSTTGELFF	TGTGCCAGCAGCGGACAGGGATCTACCACCGGGGAGCTGTTTTTT
TRBV3-1/TRBV3-2	-	TRBJ2-5	-	CASSQDPVSTGLETQYF	TGTGCCAGCAGCCAAGATCCGGTCTCTACAGGGCTGGAGACCCAGTACTTC
TRBV6-5	-	TRBJ1-2	-	CASRPTDSYGYTF	TGTGCCAGCAGACCGACCGACAGCTATGGCTACACCTTC
TRBV14	once	TRBJ1-6	-	CASSQEAKGSPLHF	TGTGCCAGCAGCCAAGAAGCGAAGGGGTCACCCCTCCACTTT
TRBV11-2	-	TRBJ2-2	TRBD2	CASSFRVAGGRGTGELFF	TGTGCCAGCAGCTTTCGAGTAGCGGGGGGTCGTGGGACCGGGGAGCTGTTTTTT
TRBV7-7	-	TRBJ2-1	TRBD1	CASSPGTGGVNEQFF	TGTGCCAGCAGCCCCGGGACAGGGGGCGTTAATGAGCAGTTCTTC
TRBV7-6	-	TRBJ2-7	-	CASSFVAQGLDEQYF	TGTGCCAGCAGCTTCGTCGCTCAGGGGCTCGACGAGCAGTACTTC
TRBV5-1	once	TRBJ2-7	TRBD1	CASSAGQDYEQYF	TGCGCCAGCAGCGCGGGACAGGACTACGAGCAGTACTTC
TRBV19	-	TRBJ2-3	-	CASSPGVDTQYF	TGTGCCAGTAGTCCAGGTGTAGATACGCAGTATTTT
TRBV7-9	-	TRBJ2-1	-	CASSHRDHSYNEQFF	TGTGCCAGCAGCCACCGGGATCACTCCTACAATGAGCAGTTCTTC
TRBV9	-	TRBJ2-1	-	CASSVDSEQFF	TGTGCCAGCAGCGTTGATAGTGAGCAGTTCTTC
TRBV25-1	-	TRBJ1-1	TRBD1	CASSQKKQGRPNTEAFF	TGTGCCAGCAGTCAAAAAAAACAGGGGCGACCGAACACTGAAGCTTTCTTT
TRBV5-1	few	TRBJ1-2	TRBD1	CASSLATGGEGYTF	TGCGCCAGCAGCTTGGCTACAGGGGGCGAGGGCTACACCTTC
TRBV12-3/TRBV12-4	-	TRBJ1-2	-	CASSPGLIYGYTF	TGTGCCAGCAGCCCGGGACTCATCTATGGCTACACCTTC
TRBV27	-	TRBJ1-4	TRBD1	CASSEDRVQEKLFF	TGTGCCAGCAGTGAGGACAGGGTTCAGGAAAAACTGTTTTTT
TRBV27	-	TRBJ1-2	TRBD1	CASSLTQGAWYGYTF	TGTGCCAGCAGTTTAACCCAGGGGGCATGGTATGGCTACACCTTC
TRBV5-6	-	TRBJ2-2	-	CASSFYATQSSSNTGELFF	TGTGCCAGCAGCTTCTATGCGACTCAGAGTTCCTCGAACACCGGGGAGCTGTTTTTT
TRBV5-1	-	TRBJ1-2	-	CASSLEAGLGYTF	TGCGCCAGCAGCTTGGAGGCAGGGCTTGGCTACACCTTC
TRBV6-5	once	TRBJ1-2	-	CASSYAQENGYTF	TGTGCCAGCAGTTACGCCCAAGAGAACGGCTACACCTTC
TRBV18	-	TRBJ2-5	-	CASSPKGRETQYF	TGTGCCAGCTCACCGAAGGGGCGTGAGACCCAGTACTTC
TRBV5-5	-	TRBJ1-6	TRBD1	CASSHQGGNSPLHF	TGTGCCAGCAGCCACCAGGGGGGCAATTCACCCCTCCACTTT
TRBV5-1	-	TRBJ1-1	-	CASSFDRNTEAFF	TGCGCCAGCAGCTTTGATAGGAACACTGAAGCTTTCTTT
TRBV24-1	-	TRBJ1-1	-	CATSDPSRREGPSTGNTEAFF	TGTGCCACCAGTGACCCGTCCAGGCGGGAGGGACCCTCTACTGGGAACACTGAAGCTTTCTTT
TRBV11-2	-	TRBJ1-1	-	CASSLVRGARTEAFF	TGTGCCAGCAGCTTAGTCCGGGGGGCGCGCACTGAAGCTTTCTTT
TRBV6-5	once	TRBJ1-4	TRBD1	CASSDRGAGEKLFF	TGTGCCAGCAGCGACAGGGGAGCCGGTGAAAAACTGTTTTTT
TRBV9	-	TRBJ2-7	-	CASSVAGIEGEQYF	TGTGCCAGCAGCGTAGCCGGGATAGAGGGCGAGCAGTACTTC
TRBV29-1	-	TRBJ1-1	-	CSVVGGTEAFF	TGCAGCGTTGTGGGGGGAACTGAAGCTTTCTTT
TRBV19	-	TRBJ2-7	-	CASSIVAGSYEQYF	TGTGCCAGTAGTATCGTCGCAGGATCCTACGAGCAGTACTTC
TRBV6-6	-	TRBJ1-6	TRBD1	CATYSGTGYSPLHF	TGTGCCACCTATTCCGGGACAGGCTACTCACCCCTCCACTTT
TRBV29-1	-	TRBJ2-3	-	CSVEALTSTDTQYF	TGCAGCGTTGAAGCCCTAACTAGCACAGATACGCAGTATTTT
TRBV7-9	-	TRBJ2-2	TRBD2	CASTQGGGLATSNTGELFF	TGTGCCAGCACCCAAGGCGGGGGGCTCGCCACCTCGAACACCGGGGAGCTGTTTTTT
TRBV5-5	-	TRBJ1-2	-	CASSFATVSYGYTF	TGTGCCAGCAGCTTTGCGACAGTGAGCTATGGCTACACCTTC
TRBV18	-	TRBJ1-2	-	CASSSLAVQGYTF	TGTGCCAGCTCATCTCTCGCGGTCCAAGGCTACACCTTC
TRBV4-2	-	TRBJ2-7	TRBD2	CASSHSGLADYEQYF	TGTGCCAGCAGCCATTCGGGACTAGCGGACTACGAGCAGTACTTC